The 8 T cell receptor beta chains given below trace back to one sample, sequenced in a study of blood T cell repertoires in COVID-19. Using immunoSEQ multiplex PCR, the repertoire was profiled, and TCRdb retains in-frame clones only, with some absent. The repertoire holds some 200,000 clones, with over 80% as singletons. Sequencing was performed on peripheral blood. The receptors come from a woman aged 25-40 years with COVID-19, enrolled during active disease.

The CDR3 DNA follows: TGTGCCTGGACCTCACTAGCGGGGGGCTCTCCCCAGTATTTT. It specifies CAWTSLAGGSPQYF. The rearrangement joins TRBV30 to TRBJ2-3; 12 bases are shared with TRBD2. The CDR3 totals 14 residues. Germline V CDR1 and CDR2: GTSNPN, SVGIG (reference sequence). V lost 4 bases to trimming and J lost 12 bases; unmatched junction nucleotides: 11.

The V gene is TRBV9, the J gene TRBJ2-5, with TRBD2 as a possible D gene (7 bases). Germline V lookup: CDR1 SGDLS, CDR2 YYNGEE. The CDR3 contains 14 residues. V gave up 4 bases and J gave up 2 bases, with 12 bases separating them. The CDR3 loop reads CASSKGGLQETQYF. In DNA form, the CDR3 reads TGTGCCAGCAGCAAGGGGGGGTTACAAGAGACCCAGTACTTC.

This clone was observed a handful of times. The chain joins TRBV5-4 to TRBJ2-3; 11 nucleotides align to TRBD2. The trim removed 1 base at V and 6 bases at J, leaving 1 base unmatched. CDR3 size: 14 residues. Germline V lookup: CDR1 SGHNT, CDR2 YYREEE (reference sequence). CDR3 protein: CASSLTSGGDTQYF. CDR3 DNA sequence: TGTGCCAGCAGCTTGACTAGCGGGGGTGATACGCAGTATTTT.

The gene calls are TRBV19 and TRBJ1-1, with a tentative D call TRBD1 (5 bases). The germline CDR1 and CDR2 sequences are LNHDA and SQIVND (reference sequence). The CDR3 sequence is 14 residues long. V was trimmed by 3 bases and J by 10 bases, leaving 18 bases between them. CDR3 in DNA: TGTGCCAGTAGTATGGACAATGGGCCCTTGGGAGCTTTCTTT. It specifies CASSMDNGPLGAFF.

The gene calls are TRBV7-2 and TRBJ1-1; D gene ambiguous. There are 11 residues in the CDR3. The V gene's germline CDR1 is SGHTA and CDR2 FQGNSA. V shed 2 bases and J shed 5 bases, with 3 bases lying between them. In DNA, the CDR3 is TGTGCCAGCAGCTTATTAACTGAAGCTTTCTTT. It is translated as CASSLLTEAFF.

The DNA of the CDR3 is TGCGCCAGCAGCCAAGATCCCTTCTATGGCTACACCTTC. It is translated as CASSQDPFYGYTF. The chain uses TRBV4-3 and TRBJ1-2; D is unclear. CDR1 and CDR2 (germline): LGHNA, YSLEER. The length of the CDR3 is 13 residues. The germline V and J ends were trimmed by 0 bases and 4 bases, with 6 bases remaining between them.

This chain uses TRBV3-1 (or the pseudogene TRBV3-2) with TRBJ2-7, with D perhaps TRBD1 (6 bases). With 0 bases removed from V and 6 bases from J, the gap between germline ends came to 18 bases. The germline V gene encodes CDR1 LGHDT and CDR2 YNNKEL (reference sequence). The CDR3 extends over 16 amino acids. The CDR3 coding sequence is TGTGCCAGCAGCCAAGATCGATTCTCAGGGGCACGCGAGCAGTACTTC. Protein product: CASSQDRFSGAREQYF.

The chain employs TRBV25-1 and TRBJ2-1, with 9 bases lining up with TRBD2. V lost 9 bases to trimming and J lost 7 bases; unmatched junction nucleotides: 10. Germline CDR1 is MGHDK and CDR2 is SYGVNS. The CDR3 extends over 14 amino acids. As DNA, the CDR3 is TGTGCCAGTTCTTTGCGGGGGGGTAAAAATGAGCAGTTCTTC. It codes for CASSLRGGKNEQFF.